The rows below give T cell receptor beta chains drawn from one sample of a study of cytomegalovirus exposure and HLA in healthy donors. Profiled with immunoSEQ multiplex PCR; TCRdb holds only in-frame clones, not every one. The sample contains under 200,000 clones, approximately 77% of which appear only once. The sample consisted of PBMCs. All receptors come from a man between 18 and 35 years old in good health and CMV-seronegative. Both conserved end residues are trimmed from each CDR3. Clone size, where shown, is once, few, many, or a class for clones that have expanded.

V gene,J gene,clone size,CDR3 protein
TRBV29-1,TRBJ2-7,few,SVEIRGFYEQY
TRBV19,TRBJ2-1,once,ASSELGLAGGGEQF
TRBV4-1,TRBJ2-4,NA,ASSQAVAKNIQY
TRBV5-1,NA,NA,ASSLATSGRGPYEQY
TRBV27,TRBJ2-3,NA,ASRSEGLNTQY
TRBV6-4,TRBJ2-1,many,ASSEEAGSYNEQF
TRBV7-2,TRBJ1-5,NA,ASSRGQSNQPQH
TRBV4-1,TRBJ1-1,few,ASSLPTGVSETF
TRBV19,TRBJ1-4,NA,ASSILEGASWEKLF
TRBV5-1,TRBJ2-1,once,ASSRPLAGDYNEQF
TRBV5-4,TRBJ2-1,NA,ASSSPTGSSYNEQF
TRBV5-1,TRBJ1-5,NA,ASSLYPQGGTMEPQH
TRBV28,TRBJ2-2,NA,ASTNKLRNTGELF
TRBV7-8,TRBJ1-1,NA,ASSLRDTLNTEAF
TRBV19,TRBJ2-3,NA,ASSIWGAADRPDTQY
TRBV25-1,TRBJ2-3,NA,ASSDRRERDTQY
TRBV2,TRBJ1-5,NA,ASSERGGSNQPQH
TRBV9,TRBJ2-7,NA,ASSAGGGETYEQY
TRBV27,TRBJ1-1,NA,ASSLRTANTEAF
TRBV6-4,TRBJ2-7,NA,ASSDSVGLGYEQY
TRBV5-5,TRBJ1-1,NA,ASSAGRLF
TRBV7-9,TRBJ2-5,NA,SSSPMTGTETQY
TRBV11-2,TRBJ2-7,NA,ASSAWGGVAGGSGEQY
TRBV5-5,TRBJ2-7,once,ASSALAGGIYEQY
TRBV14,TRBJ2-5,few,ASSPGHSQETQY
TRBV2,TRBJ2-7,once,ASSDTSGATYEQY
TRBV11-3,TRBJ2-1,NA,ASSSRTGRTYNEQF
TRBV7-2,TRBJ2-2,NA,ASRTTGGANTGELF
TRBV11-2,TRBJ2-7,NA,ASSLEPPGLAINEQY